This T cell receptor beta chain comes out of a study of blood T cell repertoires in COVID-19. In the study overall: COVID-19 samples from acute and convalescent phases originated in the United States, Italy and Spain. Sample material is recorded as cDNA or gDNA derived from T cells, B-cell-depleted T cells, or PBMCs.

The germline V gene encodes CDR1 LGHDT and CDR2 YNNKEL (reference sequence). The CDR3 is made up of 14 amino acids. The V end was cut by 1 base, the J end by 10 bases, with 16 bases between. Authors' data handling: The assay estimated nucleated cells by amplifying reference gene primers. The method was immunoSEQ multiplex PCR; TCRdb's version includes in-frame clones alone and lacks a portion of them. V and J calls and clone size come straight from that table; D and trimming were deduced from the DNA. The sample lists 35,000 to 45,000 clones; 70% to 90% were seen once. This rearrangement joins TRBV3-1 (or the pseudogene TRBV3-2) to TRBJ1-1; D is perhaps TRBD1 (5 bases). Sequenced input: peripheral blood. The receptor was isolated from a human donor in a cohort sampled during active COVID-19. Here the CDR3 reads CASSQAQVRGGAFF. CDR3 nucleotides: TGTGCCAGCAGCCAAGCGCAGGTCCGCGGGGGAGCTTTCTTT.